These T cell receptor beta chains were read from a single sample in a study of T cells in Graves' hyperthyroidism and ophthalmopathy. MiXCR, run by TCRdb on the multiplex PCR reads, gives a single entry per CDR3 protein. The table has hundreds of thousands of distinct CDR3 sequences, under 30% seen once; the top ten hold over 25%. The sequencing sample was made of blood. The receptors derive from a man aged 35 to 55 with Graves' hyperthyroidism that later progressed to Graves' ophthalmopathy. Both conserved end residues are part of each CDR3. Each record gives: J gene, V gene, D gene, clone size, CDR3 DNA, CDR3 protein. The D gene is left open where the match is weak. Only some rows state a clone size, as once, few, many or a class for expanded clones.

TRBJ2-5	TRBV10-3	.	.	TGTGCCATCAAGGAGCAAGAGACCCAGTACTTC	CAIKEQETQYF
TRBJ2-5	TRBV10-3	TRBD2	.	TGTGCCACCCAAGCCAAAGCGGGAGGCCGTCAAGAGACCCAGTACTTC	CATQAKAGGRQETQYF
TRBJ2-5	TRBV12-5	.	.	TGTGCTAGTGGTTTGGTTTGGGGAGAGACCCAGTACTTC	CASGLVWGETQYF
TRBJ1-2	TRBV6-1	.	many	TGTGCCAGCAGCCCAACAGGGTTTAACTATGGCTACACCTTC	CASSPTGFNYGYTF
TRBJ2-5	TRBV2	.	many	TGTGCCAGCAGGCCCGGGACCGACTTTCAAGAGACCCAGTACTTC	CASRPGTDFQETQYF
TRBJ2-7	TRBV12-3/TRBV12-4	TRBD2	.	TGTGCCAGCAGTTTATCTAGCGGGATTACTTACGAGCAGTACTTC	CASSLSSGITYEQYF
TRBJ2-5	TRBV6-1	TRBD2	.	TGTGCCAGCAAAAAGGGACTAGCGGGAGACCAAGAGACCCAGTACTTC	CASKKGLAGDQETQYF
TRBJ2-7	TRBV20-1	.	many	TGCAGTGCTACCCACACCTCTAAGTACGAGCAGTACTTC	CSATHTSKYEQYF
TRBJ1-1	TRBV4-1	TRBD1	.	TGCGCCAGCAGCCCCCGGGACAGGGAGGGAGGCACTGAAGCTTTCTTT	CASSPRDREGGTEAFF
TRBJ1-1	TRBV7-9	.	many	TGTGCCAGCAGCTCACCTGGACCTGAAGCTTTCTTT	CASSSPGPEAFF
TRBJ2-7	TRBV7-9	TRBD2	many	TGTGCCAGCAGCGGGACTAGCGGACTAACCTACGAGCAGTACTTC	CASSGTSGLTYEQYF
TRBJ1-2	TRBV5-5	TRBD1	many	TGTGCCAGCAGCCCGGACAGGGCCCTCTATGGCTACACCTTC	CASSPDRALYGYTF
TRBJ2-7	TRBV11-2	.	.	TGTGCCAGCAGCTTAGATTACCGCGCCACCTTCGAGCAGTACTTC	CASSLDYRATFEQYF
TRBJ2-7	TRBV18	TRBD1	many	TGTGCCAGCTCACCCGGAGACAGGGGCTCCTACGAGCAGTACTTC	CASSPGDRGSYEQYF
TRBJ2-3	TRBV28	TRBD2	many	TGTGCCAGCAGTTTTAGGGGACTAGCGGGAGAGGGGGGTAGGGCAGATACGCAGTATTTT	CASSFRGLAGEGGRADTQYF
TRBJ1-5	TRBV18	.	many	TGTGCCAGCTCACGGGGCAGGCCACCCAATCAGCCCCAGCATTTT	CASSRGRPPNQPQHF
TRBJ2-7	TRBV20-1	.	.	TGCAGCCTCGCCGACGGACGTTCGGTTTACGAGCAGTACTTC	CSLADGRSVYEQYF
TRBJ1-1	TRBV19	.	many	TGTGCCAGTAGGCGACAGCTGAACACTGAAGCTTTCTTT	CASRRQLNTEAFF
TRBJ1-3	TRBV6-5	.	many	TGTGCCAGCAGTTACAGCCGCACCATATATTTT	CASSYSRTIYF
TRBJ2-7	TRBV28	.	many	TGTGCCAGCAGTCTCACGACGCTGGGGAGCCACGAGCAGTACTTC	CASSLTTLGSHEQYF
TRBJ2-7	TRBV20-1	TRBD1	.	TGCAGTGCAAAGACAGGGGGTTACGAGCAGTACTTC	CSAKTGGYEQYF
TRBJ2-7	TRBV15	TRBD2	.	TGTGCCACCAGCAGAGACAACGGGAGGCAGTACGAGCAGTACTTC	CATSRDNGRQYEQYF
TRBJ2-5	TRBV6-2/TRBV6-3	TRBD1	many	TGTGCCAGCAGTAACCGGGACAGAAGCCAAGAGACCCAGTACTTC	CASSNRDRSQETQYF
TRBJ2-5	TRBV6-1	.	many	TGTGCCAGCAGTGGGGCTGGGGCGCGGGGTCGAGAGACCCAGTACTTC	CASSGAGARGRETQYF
TRBJ2-7	TRBV6-1	.	.	TGTGCCAGCAGTGAAACGTCTTGGCGCTCCGTCTACGAGCAGTACTTC	CASSETSWRSVYEQYF
TRBJ2-7	TRBV11-2	TRBD2	many	TGTGCCAGCAGCAAACGGACTAGCGCCTACGAGCAGTACTTC	CASSKRTSAYEQYF
TRBJ2-5	TRBV5-1	TRBD1	.	TGCGCCAGCAGCAGGGGACAGGGTTACAAAGAGACCCAGTACTTC	CASSRGQGYKETQYF
TRBJ1-5	TRBV6-1	.	.	TGTGCCAGCACAGCAAATCCTAGCAATCAGCCCCAGCATTTT	CASTANPSNQPQHF
TRBJ2-7	TRBV6-1	.	few	TGTGCCACCCAGCTGGGGGAGGTCGGCGAGCAGTACTTC	CATQLGEVGEQYF
TRBJ2-5	TRBV11-2	TRBD2	.	TGTGCCAGCAGCCGAAGGCAACTAGCGGGGGGCAGGGAGACCCAGTACTTC	CASSRRQLAGGRETQYF
TRBJ1-1	TRBV19	.	.	TGTGCCAGTAGATTTGAGTCACAGGGAGGAGCTGAAGCTTTCTTT	CASRFESQGGAEAFF
TRBJ2-7	TRBV24-1	.	many	TGTGCCACCAGTGACAAGACAGGATCCTACGAGCAGTACTTC	CATSDKTGSYEQYF
TRBJ2-7	TRBV29-1	.	many	TGCAGCGGGGGACCGAACTCCTACGAGCAGTACTTC	CSGGPNSYEQYF
TRBJ2-2	TRBV28	.	.	TGTGCCAGCAGTCTCGAGGCAGGAAGAAACACCGGGGAGCTGTTTTTT	CASSLEAGRNTGELFF
TRBJ1-2	TRBV28	TRBD1	few	TGTGCCAGCAGCCAGGACAGGGACGGAGACTATGGCTACACCTTC	CASSQDRDGDYGYTF
TRBJ1-1	TRBV18	.	.	TGTGCCAGCTCACCATCTCCACTCTACACTGAAGCTTTCTTT	CASSPSPLYTEAFF
TRBJ2-5	TRBV20-1	.	many	TGCAGTGCTAGATCGACTAGGGCCCAAGAGACCCAGTACTTC	CSARSTRAQETQYF
TRBJ2-7	TRBV6-2/TRBV6-3	TRBD2	.	TGTGCCAGCAGTTACGGCGGGAGCGGCGAGCAGTACTTC	CASSYGGSGEQYF
TRBJ1-1	TRBV11-2	.	many	TGTGCCAGCAGCTTAAGGCTAGAGAACACTGAAGCTTTCTTT	CASSLRLENTEAFF
TRBJ2-7	TRBV7-2	.	.	TGTGCCAGCAGCTTCGGCTGGGAGTACGAGCAGTACTTC	CASSFGWEYEQYF
TRBJ1-5	TRBV10-2	.	many	TGCGCCAGCAGTGAGACATGGAATCAGCCCCAGCATTTT	CASSETWNQPQHF
TRBJ1-5	TRBV6-2/TRBV6-3	.	many	TGTGCCAGCAGTTTCCTGCGCCAGCGAGAAAATAGCAATCAGCCCCAGCATTTT	CASSFLRQRENSNQPQHF
TRBJ1-5	TRBV2	.	many	TGTGCCAGCATTCTAAAGGCTGGCAATCAGCCCCAGCATTTT	CASILKAGNQPQHF
TRBJ2-2	TRBV7-6	.	many	TGTGCCAGCAGCTACTCCGGAAGGACTCCTGGTCCCGGGGAGCTGTTTTTT	CASSYSGRTPGPGELFF
TRBJ1-3	TRBV12-3/TRBV12-4	.	many	TGTGCCAGCAGTTTGACGACTTCTGGAAACACCATATATTTT	CASSLTTSGNTIYF
TRBJ1-5	TRBV25-1	.	many	TGTGCCAGCAGTATCGGTAGCAATCAGCCCCAGCATTTT	CASSIGSNQPQHF
TRBJ1-1	TRBV20-1	.	.	TGCAGTGCCCCCAGGGATACGGCTGAAGCTTTCTTT	CSAPRDTAEAFF
TRBJ1-1	TRBV20-1	.	many	TGCAGCCCCGAACCGGGCACTGAAGCTTTCTTT	CSPEPGTEAFF
TRBJ2-7	TRBV20-1	TRBD2	many	TGCAGTGCTCGCCTACTAGCGACCGACTCCTACGAGCAGTACTTC	CSARLLATDSYEQYF
TRBJ1-5	TRBV27	.	.	TGTGCCAGCAGTTCCTCGGGGTTCAATCAGCCCCAGCATTTT	CASSSSGFNQPQHF
TRBJ2-5	TRBV12-3/TRBV12-4	.	many	TGTGCCAGCAGTTTCGGACAGACCCAAGAGACCCAGTACTTC	CASSFGQTQETQYF
TRBJ2-2	TRBV9	TRBD2	many	TGTGCCAGCAGCGCGATCAGCGGGATCGGGGAGCTGTTTTTT	CASSAISGIGELFF
TRBJ2-7	TRBV28	TRBD1	.	TGTGCCAGCAGTTTCGGGATAGGGGACAGGGGGTTGGAGCAGTACTTC	CASSFGIGDRGLEQYF
TRBJ2-5	TRBV12-3/TRBV12-4	.	many	TGTGCCAGCAGTTCCCGACGAGGGGAGACCCAGTACTTC	CASSSRRGETQYF